By share, the clone carrying this TCR beta chain ranks as medium-sized. The V and J ends lost 5 bases and 2 bases respectively, with 12 bases between them. The CDR3 extends over 14 amino acids. One entry per CDR3 protein results from TCRdb running MiXCR on the RT-PCR reads. The top ten clones hold roughly 15% of a sample with about 2,400 distinct CDR3 sequences, roughly 11% of them seen once. The entry originates in a study of immune reconstitution after stem cell transplant in scleroderma. This clonotype was sampled from a female donor with systemic sclerosis. This chain connects TRBV12-3 or TRBV12-4 to TRBJ1-2; the D gene is possibly TRBD1 (6 bases). Sampling was performed before or after autologous hematopoietic stem cell transplantation (not recorded which). The CDR3 loop reads CASSEQGYNYGYTF. The CDR3 bases are TGTGCCAGCAGTGAACAGGGATACAACTATGGCTACACCTTC.